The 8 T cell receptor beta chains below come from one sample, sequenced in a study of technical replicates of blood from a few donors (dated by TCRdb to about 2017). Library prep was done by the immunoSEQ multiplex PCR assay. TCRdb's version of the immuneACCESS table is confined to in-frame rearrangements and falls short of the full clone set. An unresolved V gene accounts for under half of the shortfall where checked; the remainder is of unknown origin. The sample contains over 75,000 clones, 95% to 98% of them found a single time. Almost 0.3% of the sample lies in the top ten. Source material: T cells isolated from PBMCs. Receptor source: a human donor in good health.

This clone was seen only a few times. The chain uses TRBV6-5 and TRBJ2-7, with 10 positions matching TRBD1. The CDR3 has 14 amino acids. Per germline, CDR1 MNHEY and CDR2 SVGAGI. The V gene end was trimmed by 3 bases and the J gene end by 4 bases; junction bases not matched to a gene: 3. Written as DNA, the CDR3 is TGTGCCAGCAGTTATGGACAGGGGGGGTACGAGCAGTACTTC. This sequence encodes CASSYGQGGYEQYF.

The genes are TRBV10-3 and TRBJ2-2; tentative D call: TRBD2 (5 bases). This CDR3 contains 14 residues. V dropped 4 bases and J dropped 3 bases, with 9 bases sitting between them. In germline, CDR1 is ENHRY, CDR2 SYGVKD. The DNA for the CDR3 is TGTGCCATCAGTGCGGGAAGGGACACCGGGGAGCTGTTTTTT. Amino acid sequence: CAISAGRDTGELFF.

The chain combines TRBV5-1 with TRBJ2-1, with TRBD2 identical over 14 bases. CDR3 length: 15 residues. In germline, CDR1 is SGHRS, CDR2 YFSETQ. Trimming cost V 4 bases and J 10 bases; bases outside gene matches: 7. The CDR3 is CASSHPGLAGVEQFF. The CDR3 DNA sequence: TGCGCCAGCAGCCATCCGGGACTAGCGGGAGTCGAGCAGTTCTTC.

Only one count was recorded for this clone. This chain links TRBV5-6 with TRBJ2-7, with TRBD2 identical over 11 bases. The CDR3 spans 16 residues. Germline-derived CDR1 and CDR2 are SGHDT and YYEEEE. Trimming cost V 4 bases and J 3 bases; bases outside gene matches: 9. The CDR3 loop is CASSKILTSGSYEQYF. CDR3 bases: TGTGCCAGCAGCAAAATACTAACTAGCGGGAGCTACGAGCAGTACTTC. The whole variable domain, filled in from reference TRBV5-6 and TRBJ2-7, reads DAGVTQSPTHLIKTRGQQVTLRCSPKSGHDTVSWYQQALGQGPQFIFQYYEEEERQRGNFPDRFSGHQFPNYSSELNVNALLLGDSALYLCASSKILTSGSYEQYFGPGTRLTVT.

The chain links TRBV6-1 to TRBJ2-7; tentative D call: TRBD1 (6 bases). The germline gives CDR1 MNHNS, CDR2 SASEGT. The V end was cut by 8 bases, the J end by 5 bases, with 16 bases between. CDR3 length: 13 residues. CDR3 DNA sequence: TGTGCCAGCGAAGAACAGGGAGTCCACGAGCAGTACTTC. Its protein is CASEEQGVHEQYF.

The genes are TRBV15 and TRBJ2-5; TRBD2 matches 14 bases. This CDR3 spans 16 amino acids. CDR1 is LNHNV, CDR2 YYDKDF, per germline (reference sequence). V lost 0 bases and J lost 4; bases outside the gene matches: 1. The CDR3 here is CATSRDGTSGRETQYF. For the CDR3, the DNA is TGTGCCACCAGCAGAGATGGGACTAGCGGGAGAGAGACCCAGTACTTC.

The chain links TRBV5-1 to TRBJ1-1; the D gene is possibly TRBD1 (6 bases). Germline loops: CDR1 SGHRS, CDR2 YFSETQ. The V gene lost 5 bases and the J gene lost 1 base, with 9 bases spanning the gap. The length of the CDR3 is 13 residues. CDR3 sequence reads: CASSEQGNTEAFF. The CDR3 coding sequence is TGCGCCAGCAGTGAACAGGGGAACACTGAAGCTTTCTTT.

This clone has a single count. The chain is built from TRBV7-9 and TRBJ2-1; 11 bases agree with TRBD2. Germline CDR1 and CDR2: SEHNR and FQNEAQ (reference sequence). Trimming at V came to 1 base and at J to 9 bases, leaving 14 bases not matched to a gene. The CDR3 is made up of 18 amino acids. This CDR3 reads CASSLGLAGGPIGGEQFF. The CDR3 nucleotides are TGTGCCAGCAGCTTAGGGCTAGCGGGAGGACCTATTGGGGGTGAGCAGTTCTTC.